The rows below give T cell receptor beta chains drawn from one sample of a study of blood T cell repertoires in COVID-19. Libraries were prepared by immunoSEQ multiplex PCR; TCRdb keeps only in-frame clonotypes and omits some of them. The table has 150,000 to 200,000 clones, around nine tenths seen once. Sequenced sample: peripheral blood. These receptors came from a man aged 18 to 30 with active or convalescent COVID-19. Both conserved end residues are part of each CDR3.

V gene: TRBV6-5; J gene: TRBJ2-3; CDR3 protein: CASSPSGGTDTQYF
V gene: TRBV7-3; J gene: TRBJ2-1; CDR3 protein: CASSSGLAGASEQFF
V gene: TRBV19; J gene: TRBJ2-7; CDR3 protein: CASSIQGAEYEQYF
V gene: TRBV15; J gene: TRBJ2-7; CDR3 protein: CATSRGQGAREQYF
V gene: TRBV24-1; J gene: TRBJ2-1; CDR3 protein: CATSVERGSYNEQFF
V gene: TRBV5-1; J gene: TRBJ2-2; CDR3 protein: CASRDTPNTGELFF
V gene: TRBV30; J gene: TRBJ1-1; CDR3 protein: CAWNRGISNTEAFF
V gene: TRBV27; J gene: TRBJ1-1; CDR3 protein: CASSSYTGRGNTEAFF
V gene: TRBV12-3/TRBV12-4; J gene: TRBJ1-5; CDR3 protein: CASSLQGDQPQHF
V gene: TRBV5-6; J gene: TRBJ1-1; CDR3 protein: CASRWGGDREMNTEAFF
V gene: TRBV7-8; J gene: TRBJ2-3; CDR3 protein: CASSLPGGPPTDTQYF
V gene: TRBV6-2/TRBV6-3; J gene: TRBJ2-1; CDR3 protein: CASSPLAGGSNEQFF
V gene: TRBV6-4; J gene: TRBJ2-2; CDR3 protein: CASSDQLSTGELFF
V gene: TRBV9; J gene: TRBJ1-5; CDR3 protein: CASSVGGLDGPQHF
V gene: TRBV30; J gene: TRBJ1-5; CDR3 protein: CAWSVEGNQPQHF